A single sample gave rise to the 32 T cell receptor beta chains below, sequenced in a study of T cell clones after liver transplantation (dated by TCRdb to the late 2010s). Library creation used the immunoSEQ multiplex PCR assay. TCRdb mirrors the immuneACCESS table, restricted to in-frame sequences. Some clones are absent from its copies; in checked studies, under half trace to an unresolved V gene, and the reason for the others is unknown. The sample table contains under 60,000 clones; only one count was recorded for 60% to 80% of them. Around 9.6% of the sample rests with the top ten. Sequencing was performed on CD4+ T cells from blood, taken at the 22-month timepoint. The origin of the receptors is a human patient who received a liver transplant. Following transplantation, T cells from the graft donor may be among those present.

This chain joins TRBV6-1 and TRBJ1-5; D is perhaps TRBD1 (5 bases). In germline, CDR1 is MNHNS, CDR2 SASEGT. CDR3 size: 15 residues. The V gene lost 3 bases and the J gene lost 7 bases, with 16 bases spanning the gap. Here the CDR3 reads CASSDRDRGSQPQHF. CDR3 coding DNA: TGTGCCAGCAGTGACCGGGACCGCGGGAGCCAGCCCCAGCATTTT.

This clone has only a few counts. CDR3 DNA: TGCAGTGCTGCCCGTTCGAGCTCGTCCACCTTC. This gives the protein CSAARSSSSTF. The chain has TRBV20-1 and TRBJ1-2; the D is unclear. Trimming removed 5 bases from V and 13 bases from J, with 17 bases in between. The CDR3 runs 11 residues. Looked up from germline, CDR1 is DFQATT and CDR2 is SNEGSKA (reference sequence).

The V call is TRBV30, the J call TRBJ1-5; the D gene is possibly TRBD1 (6 bases). CDR3 length equals 18 residues. V was clipped by 2 bases and J by 0 bases, with 20 bases between them. Germline CDR1 and CDR2: GTSNPN and SVGIG (reference sequence). The CDR3 region is CAWSSKGGALYSNQPQHF. The CDR3 bases are TGTGCCTGGAGTTCAAAGGGGGGGGCATTGTATAGCAATCAGCCCCAGCATTTT.

V usage is TRBV28 and J usage is TRBJ1-1; 8 bases match TRBD1. This CDR3 contains 19 residues. Germline V CDR1 and CDR2: MDHEN, SYDVKM. V was pared by 2 bases and J by 5 bases, with 19 bases of the junction left unmatched. In nucleotides, the CDR3 is TGTGCCAGCAGTTTACAATCCTATGGACAGGGTATGTTGAGAACTGAAGCTTTCTTT. Protein product: CASSLQSYGQGMLRTEAFF.

The chain uses TRBV10-3 and TRBJ1-1; 7 nucleotides agree with TRBD1. The length of the CDR3 is 15 residues. CDR1 is ENHRY, CDR2 SYGVKD, per germline. The V gene end was trimmed by 7 bases and the J gene end by 1 base; junction bases not matched to a gene: 9. CDR3: CAITRQGIGNTEAFF. The CDR3 bases are TGTGCCATCACGAGACAGGGTATCGGGAACACTGAAGCTTTCTTT.

The rearrangement links TRBV21-1 to TRBJ2-4. TRBV21-1 counts as a pseudogene. The CDR3 has 16 residues. CDR3 DNA: TGTGCCAGCAGCAAAGCTTGCCGGCCAGCCAAAAACATTCAGTACTTC. Amino acids: CASSKACRPAKNIQYF.

V is TRBV28 and J is TRBJ1-2; D not resolved. This CDR3 is 14 amino acids long. V was shortened by 2 bases and J by 0 bases, with 7 bases between the two germline ends. CDR1 and CDR2 from the germline V gene are MDHEN and SYDVKM. This CDR3 is CASSLLASNYGYTF. In nucleotides, the CDR3 is TGTGCCAGCAGTTTACTTGCTTCTAACTATGGCTACACCTTC.

This chain links TRBV4-1 with TRBJ2-3; D gene uncertain. This CDR3 is 13 amino acids long. The germline CDR1 and CDR2 sequences are MGHRA and YSYEKL. Trimming removed 3 bases at V and 6 bases at J, with 10 bases between. CDR3 sequence reads: CASSHPDLDTQYF. CDR3 in DNA: TGCGCCAGCAGCCATCCCGACTTGGATACGCAGTATTTT.

J is TRBJ1-5 and V is TRBV6-1; D is possibly TRBD1 (5 bases). V lost 4 bases to trimming and J lost 2 bases, with 15 bases between them. Germline CDR1 and CDR2: MNHNS and SASEGT. The CDR3 sequence is 16 residues long. This CDR3 is CASSARQPRGNQPQHF. As DNA, the CDR3 is TGTGCCAGCAGTGCCCGACAGCCTAGGGGCAATCAGCCCCAGCATTTT.

CDR3 sequence: CASSAGSTDTQYF. In DNA form, the CDR3 reads TGTGCCAGCAGCGCTGGCTCCACAGATACGCAGTATTTT. This rearrangement joins TRBV9 to TRBJ2-3, with D uncertain. Germline-derived CDR1 and CDR2 are SGDLS and YYNGEE. The CDR3 covers 13 residues. The V gene lost 3 bases and the J gene lost 2 bases, with 7 bases spanning the gap.

V usage is TRBV7-9 and J usage is TRBJ2-5; D unresolved. V was cut by 5 bases and J by 4 bases, with 11 bases left in between. This CDR3 is built from 13 residues. CDR1 SEHNR and CDR2 FQNEAQ come from the germline V gene (reference sequence). The CDR3 reads CASSGTELETQYF. Here the CDR3 DNA reads TGTGCCAGCAGCGGAACAGAACTAGAGACCCAGTACTTC.

The chain combines TRBV9 with TRBJ2-1; 12 nucleotides align to TRBD2. The CDR3 is 14 residues long. Germline V gene sequence: CDR1 SGDLS, CDR2 YYNGEE. V lost 0 bases and J lost 12; bases outside the gene matches: 4. The CDR3: CASSVGLAGGRQFF. CDR3 nucleotides: TGTGCCAGCAGCGTAGGGCTAGCGGGGGGGAGGCAGTTCTTC.

This chain connects TRBV15 to TRBJ1-1, with no clear D. CDR1 and CDR2 (germline): LNHNV, YYDKDF (reference sequence). The CDR3 length is 13 residues. V dropped 4 bases and J dropped 2 bases, with 8 bases sitting between them. The CDR3, as DNA: TGTGCCACCAGCACCCGAACCAACACTGAAGCTTTCTTT. This translates into CATSTRTNTEAFF.

This sequence joins TRBV18 and TRBJ1-4; tentative D call: TRBD1 (5 bases). CDR1 and CDR2 (germline): KGHSH, LQKENI. The ends were cut back, 3 bases at V and 8 bases at J, with 19 bases in the middle. This CDR3 spans 16 amino acids. In DNA, the CDR3 is TGTGCCAGCTCACCGTGGCCGGGACGAGGAGAGGAAAAACTGTTTTTT. It is translated as CASSPWPGRGEEKLFF.

V gene TRBV19 combines with J gene TRBJ1-4; TRBD1 matches 8 bases. J gave up 3 bases and V 5 bases, and 14 bases lay outside the gene matches. CDR3 size: 18 residues. Germline CDR1 LNHDA, CDR2 SQIVND (reference sequence). Here the CDR3 DNA reads TGTGCCAGTAGTCCCCGGACAGGGTGGAGGAAAGCTAATGAAAAACTGTTTTTT. Translation gives CASSPRTGWRKANEKLFF.

The V gene is TRBV14, the J gene TRBJ1-1, with no clear D. The CDR3 covers 15 residues. V was pared by 2 bases and J by 0 bases, with 10 bases between. Germline V lookup: CDR1 SGHDN, CDR2 FVKESK. In DNA form, the CDR3 reads TGTGCCAGCAGCCAAACCGGGATTCTGAACACTGAAGCTTTCTTT. Its translation is CASSQTGILNTEAFF. Looking up the rest from reference TRBV14 and TRBJ1-1 gives the full variable domain: EAGVTQFPSHSVIEKGQTVTLRCDPISGHDNLYWYRRVMGKEIKFLLHFVKESKQDESGMPNNRFLAERTGGTYSTLKVQPAELEDSGVYFCASSQTGILNTEAFFGQGTRLTVV.

This clone was picked up many times. Other DNA sequences in the sample encode the same CDR3. The J gene is TRBJ1-6, the V gene TRBV28; D unclear. V lost 3 bases and J 4 bases, leaving 7 bases between the germline ends. The CDR3 extends over 14 amino acids. CDR1 and CDR2 (germline): MDHEN, SYDVKM. The CDR3 sequence: CASSFREYNSPLHF. In DNA, the CDR3 is TGTGCCAGCAGTTTTCGAGAGTATAATTCACCCCTCCACTTT.

This clone has a single count. The chain joins TRBV27 to TRBJ2-3; a weak D match, TRBD1 (6 bases). This CDR3 has 14 amino acids. V lost 4 bases and J lost 3, with 11 bases in between. From germline, CDR1 is MNHEY and CDR2 SMNVEV (reference sequence). CDR3 region: CASSWAGATDTQYF. CDR3 coding DNA: TGTGCCAGCAGTTGGGCAGGGGCGACAGATACGCAGTATTTT.

Remarks on this clone: One junction end disagrees with the germline gene, perhaps due to a read error. V and J are TRBV19 and TRBJ2-4, with D maybe TRBD1 (6 bases). The CDR3 loop spans 12 amino acids. Germline assignment: CDR1 LNHDA and CDR2 SQIVND (reference sequence). The CDR3 loop is CASSADSSPPDF. Written as DNA, the CDR3 is TGTGCCAGTAGTGCGGACAGTTCCCCCCCGGACTTC.

This clone was seen a handful of times. The chain carries TRBV6-5 and TRBJ1-2; D not resolved. Trimming removed 7 bases from V and 8 bases from J, with 14 bases in between. Looked up from germline, CDR1 is MNHEY and CDR2 is SVGAGI. This CDR3 region has 12 residues. In DNA form, the CDR3 reads TGTGCCAGCAACGTGGGGAGGGAAGGCTACACCTTC. Amino acids: CASNVGREGYTF.

The rearrangement joins TRBV29-1 to TRBJ1-1; D is unresolved. V lost 7 bases and J 1 base, leaving 10 bases between the germline ends. CDR1 and CDR2 (germline): SQVTM, ANQGSEA. CDR3 length: 12 amino acids. In nucleotides, the CDR3 is TGCAGCGCGGGGTGGGGGAACACTGAAGCTTTCTTT. Encoded protein: CSAGWGNTEAFF.

This clone was observed at least ten times. This chain's CDR3 is CASTLDSSVGYTF. In nucleotides, the CDR3 is TGTGCCAGCACTCTGGACTCATCAGTAGGCTACACCTTC. V is TRBV28 and J is TRBJ1-2, with D unresolved. Looked up from germline, CDR1 is MDHEN and CDR2 is SYDVKM. This CDR3 is built from 13 residues. V was clipped by 7 bases and J by 8 bases, with 17 bases between them.

V usage is TRBV10-2 and J usage is TRBJ1-6; TRBD1 agrees at 8 bases. CDR1 is WSHSY and CDR2 is SAAADI in the germline V gene. The CDR3 totals 15 residues. The trim removed 7 bases at V and 2 bases at J, leaving 4 bases unmatched. CDR3 sequence: CASKTGETYNSPLHF. The DNA for the CDR3 is TGCGCCAGCAAGACAGGGGAAACCTATAATTCACCCCTCCACTTT.

The gene calls are TRBV7-2 and TRBJ1-6; no clear D gene. CDR3 length equals 15 residues. Germline values: CDR1 SGHTA, CDR2 FQGNSA. Between the trimmed V and J ends, which lost 1 base and 10 bases, there was a span of 14 bases. CDR3 nucleotides: TGTGCCAGCAGCTTAGGTCCAGGCCGCAAATCACCCCTCCACTTT. This encodes CASSLGPGRKSPLHF.

This clone was seen a handful of times. V is TRBV7-2 and J is TRBJ1-5; D unclear. Germline values: CDR1 SGHTA, CDR2 FQGNSA. The CDR3 extends over 15 amino acids. Trimming pared 1 base from V and 4 bases from J, leaving 11 bases between. The CDR3 reads CASSLVWGGNQPQHF. The DNA of the CDR3 is TGTGCCAGCAGCTTAGTGTGGGGTGGGAATCAGCCCCAGCATTTT.

The rearrangement links TRBV11-3 to TRBJ2-5; D unresolved. V lost 0 bases, J lost 4 bases, and 12 bases lay in between. Germline loops: CDR1 SGHNT, CDR2 YENEEA. The CDR3 consists of 15 residues. The CDR3 loop reads CASSLEAAPGETQYF. CDR3 sequence (DNA): TGTGCCAGCAGCTTAGAGGCCGCACCGGGAGAGACCCAGTACTTC.

The chain is built from TRBV10-2 and TRBJ2-2; the D gene is possibly TRBD1 (6 bases). The CDR3 extends over 14 amino acids. Trimming took 5 bases from V and 5 from J, leaving 12 bases between them. Germline V CDR1 and CDR2: WSHSY, SAAADI. Here the CDR3 reads CASSYTGQTGELFF. In DNA, the CDR3 is TGCGCCAGCAGTTATACAGGGCAAACCGGGGAGCTGTTTTTT.

V and J are TRBV11-3 and TRBJ2-3, with 11 positions matching TRBD1. The germline V gene encodes CDR1 SGHNT and CDR2 YENEEA. Trimming took 6 bases from V and 4 from J; bases not matched to a gene: 0. The CDR3 sequence is 13 residues long. CDR3 DNA: TGTGCCAGCAGGGGACAGGGGGCAGATACGCAGTATTTT. Protein product: CASRGQGADTQYF.

The rearrangement uses TRBV12-5 and TRBJ1-1, with D uncertain. V lost 6 bases and J 3 bases, leaving 17 bases between the germline ends. This CDR3 has 15 amino acids. CDR1 and CDR2 from the germline V gene are LGHNT and FRNRAP. The CDR3 spells CASGQDSVRDTEAFF. The CDR3 nucleotides are TGTGCTAGTGGACAAGACTCTGTGCGTGACACTGAAGCTTTCTTT.

The rearrangement uses TRBV5-1 and TRBJ2-2; no definite D call. The CDR3 is 13 amino acids. Germline CDR1 and CDR2: SGHRS and YFSETQ. V lost 0 bases and J 3 bases, leaving 3 bases between the germline ends. This CDR3 reads CASSLEYTGELFF. The CDR3 DNA reads TGCGCCAGCAGCTTGGAATACACCGGGGAGCTGTTTTTT.

V usage is TRBV7-2 and J usage is TRBJ1-6; TRBD1 is a possible D gene (5 bases). This CDR3 contains 14 residues. V was shortened by 2 bases and J by 10 bases, with 12 bases between the two germline ends. Germline V gives CDR1 SGHTA, CDR2 FQGNSA. The CDR3 here is CASSLYPGSSPLHF. The CDR3 region has the DNA TGTGCCAGCAGCTTATACCCAGGGTCCTCACCCCTCCACTTT.

This clone was detected a few times. The chain is built from TRBV25-1 and TRBJ1-6; D might be TRBD1 (6 bases). From germline, CDR1 is MGHDK and CDR2 SYGVNS. Between the trimmed V and J ends, which lost 4 bases and 15 bases, there was a span of 16 bases. The CDR3 loop spans 13 amino acids. CDR3 sequence (DNA): TGTGCCAGCAGTGGGGCCGACAGGCTCTTCCTCCACTTT. It encodes CASSGADRLFLHF.